Given below is one T cell receptor (beta chain) in context. Other DNA sequences in the same sample also yield this CDR3. Expressed TCRB transcripts were sequenced because the entire RNA isolate underwent reverse transcription. Deep immunoSEQ sequencing covered naive, central memory and regulatory T cell samples. The assay was immunoSEQ multiplex PCR, and TCRdb's table has in-frame clones only and misses some. The sample consists of some 900,000 clones, about 17% of them appearing once. Based on CD45RO/CCR7/CD25/CD127/CD95/CD27, CD4+ regulatory, stem cell-like memory, naive and central memory cells were sorted. Sort purity for all populations was recorded as exceeding 98%. This CDR3 region has 16 residues. The germline V gene has CDR1 SGHTA and CDR2 FQGNSA. Trimming removed 0 bases from V and 3 bases from J; junction bases left unmatched: 1. This entry comes from a study of beta chain features in type 1 diabetes.

The TCR was taken from a woman in her late teens or twenties in good health. Sequencing was carried out using naive CD4+ T cells from blood. This rearrangement joins TRBV7-2 to TRBJ2-3; TRBD2 matches 12 bases. CDR3 nucleotides: TGTGCCAGCAGCTTAGCGCTAGCGGGGGGGACAGATACGCAGTATTTT. This codes for CASSLALAGGTDTQYF. Filled out from reference TRBV7-2 and TRBJ2-3, the complete variable domain reads GAGVSQSPSNKVTEKGKDVELRCDPISGHTALYWYRQSLGQGLEFLIYFQGNSAPDKSGLPSDRFSAERTGGSVSTLTIQRTQQEDSAVYLCASSLALAGGTDTQYFGPGTRLTVL.